One and the same sample provided the 6 T cell receptor beta chains below, sequenced in a study of T-cell reconstitution after alpha-beta-depleted transplantation in children. Library preparation (for TCRbeta) was performed with unique molecular identifiers. MiXCR was run by TCRdb on the PCR reads, yielding one entry per CDR3 protein. The table has 500,000 to 750,000 distinct CDR3 sequences, 13% seen once. The specimen comprised PBMCs, mostly from graft donor cells, sampled 360 days after TCRalphabeta/CD19-depleted stem cell transplant. The source of these receptors is a male patient under 18 who had a stem cell transplant for acute myeloid leukemia, so the T cells may come from the graft donor.

CDR3 DNA sequence: TGTGCCAGCAGCACGGACTCGCGGGAGACCCAGTACTTC. It yields the protein CASSTDSRETQYF. The V and J genes are TRBV13 and TRBJ2-5; possibly TRBD2 for D (5 bases). V dropped 5 bases and J dropped 5 bases, with 12 bases sitting between them. The CDR3 runs 13 residues. Germline values: CDR1 PRHDT, CDR2 FYEKMQ (reference sequence).

The chain couples TRBV11-2 to TRBJ2-4, with 13 bases identical to TRBD2. The CDR3 contains 19 residues. In germline, CDR1 is SGHAT, CDR2 FQNNGV. The trim removed 1 base at V and 9 bases at J, leaving 15 bases unmatched. CDR3 protein: CASSLVGLAGPMGQSIQYF. CDR3 nucleotide sequence: TGTGCCAGCAGCTTAGTGGGACTAGCGGGACCAATGGGACAGTCCATTCAGTACTTC. The variable domain in full, completed from reference TRBV11-2 and TRBJ2-4, reads EAGVAQSPRYKIIEKRQSVAFWCNPISGHATLYWYQQILGQGPKLLIQFQNNGVVDDSQLPKDRFSAERLKGVDSTLKIQPAKLEDSAVYLCASSLVGLAGPMGQSIQYFGAGTRLSVL.

This clonotype occurred many times. This chain joins TRBV11-3 and TRBJ2-1, with D possibly called TRBD1 or TRBD2 (5 bases each). The CDR3 extends over 15 amino acids. The ends were cut back, 9 bases at V and 0 bases at J, with 15 bases in the middle. In germline, CDR1 is SGHNT, CDR2 YENEEA. The CDR3 sequence: CARGDEGSSYNEQFF. In DNA, the CDR3 is TGTGCCAGAGGGGACGAGGGGAGCTCCTACAATGAGCAGTTCTTC. The full variable domain, rest sourced from reference TRBV11-3 and TRBJ2-1, is EAGVVQSPRYKIIEKKQPVAFWCNPISGHNTLYWYLQNLGQGPELLIRYENEEAVDDSQLPKDRFSAERLKGVDSTLKIQPAELGDSAVYLCARGDEGSSYNEQFFGPGTRLTVL.

The chain employs TRBV30 and TRBJ1-3; D is unclear. Trimming shortened V by 8 bases and J by 2 bases, and 13 bases separated the two germline ends. CDR1 and CDR2 (germline): GTSNPN, SVGIG (reference sequence). CDR3 size: 13 residues. CDR3 DNA: TGTGCCGTCATGGAGGGTACTGGAAACACCATATATTTT. Residues: CAVMEGTGNTIYF.

The table lists this clonotype with a few counts. The gene calls are TRBV28 and TRBJ2-5; D unresolved. The CDR3 runs to 16 residues. CDR1 MDHEN and CDR2 SYDVKM come from the germline V gene. Trimming removed 6 bases from V and 3 bases from J, with 20 bases in between. CDR3 in amino acids: CASSHPLGGLKETQYF. The DNA of the CDR3 is TGTGCCAGCAGCCATCCCCTGGGTGGGTTGAAAGAGACCCAGTACTTC.

Many counts were recorded for this clonotype. CDR3 coding DNA: TGTGCCAGTGGACAGGGGGCTGGACCCCAGCATTTT. It yields the protein CASGQGAGPQHF. The gene calls are TRBV27 and TRBJ1-5; 11 bases line up with TRBD1. Germline trimming cut 9 bases from V and 10 bases from J; bases unmatched to any gene: 5. CDR1 MNHEY and CDR2 SMNVEV come from the germline V gene (reference sequence). The CDR3 has 12 amino acids.